The present TCR beta chain was sequenced within a study of human thymus T cells. Clones were sequenced by immunoSEQ multiplex PCR, and TCRdb holds only the in-frame ones, with some missing. Here the sample spans 78,000 or so clones, around 96% being singletons. Thymic material originated from resections removed in the course of corrective heart surgery. Samples came from healthy Finnish infants during open corrective cardiac surgery. Per germline, CDR1 SGHVS and CDR2 FQNEAQ. V was clipped by 2 bases and J by 4 bases, with 23 bases between them. The CDR3 has 18 residues. On this clone: No antigen is known for it.

Overall study results and limits: Reports from related research described highly overlapping thymic repertoires among unrelated individuals. Within thymic and blood repertoires, V and J gene usage appeared to be biased.

The rearrangement links TRBV7-8 to TRBJ1-1; no firm D call. Sequenced: thymus tissue. This TCR was recovered from a boy in the first two years of life with a congenital heart defect but otherwise immunologically healthy. The chain's CDR3 is CASSLISSTPRWGTEAFF. The CDR3 nucleotides are TGTGCCAGCAGCTTAATTTCTTCGACACCCCGGTGGGGCACTGAAGCTTTCTTT.